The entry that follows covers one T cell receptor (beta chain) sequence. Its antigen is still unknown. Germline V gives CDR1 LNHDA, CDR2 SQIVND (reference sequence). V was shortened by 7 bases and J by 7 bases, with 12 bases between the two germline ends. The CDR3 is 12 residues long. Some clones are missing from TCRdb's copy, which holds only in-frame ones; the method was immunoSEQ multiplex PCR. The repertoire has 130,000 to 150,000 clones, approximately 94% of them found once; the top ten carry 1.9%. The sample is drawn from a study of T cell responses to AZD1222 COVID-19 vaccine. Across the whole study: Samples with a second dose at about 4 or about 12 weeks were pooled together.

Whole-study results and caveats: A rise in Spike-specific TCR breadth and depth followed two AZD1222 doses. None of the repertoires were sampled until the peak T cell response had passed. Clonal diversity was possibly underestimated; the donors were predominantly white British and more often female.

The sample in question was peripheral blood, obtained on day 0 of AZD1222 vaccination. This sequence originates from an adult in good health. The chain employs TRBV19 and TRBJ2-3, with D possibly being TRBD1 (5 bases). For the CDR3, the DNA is TGTGCCAGTAAACCCGACAGATATACGCAGTATTTT. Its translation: CASKPDRYTQYF. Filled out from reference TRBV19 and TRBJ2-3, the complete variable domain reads DGGITQSPKYLFRKEGQNVTLSCEQNLNHDAMYWYRQDPGQGLRLIYYSQIVNDFQKGDIAEGYSVSREKKESFPLTVTSAQKNPTAFYLCASKPDRYTQYFGPGTRLTVL.